This paragraph covers one TCR beta chain sequence. Generated by immunoSEQ multiplex PCR, the TCRdb table keeps only in-frame clones and is missing some. The sample has around 78,000 clones; about 93% are singletons. This sample is drawn from a study of technical replicates of blood from a few donors. Trimming left V 2 bases short and J 6 bases short, with 20 bases between. CDR3 length: 17 residues. The chain recombines TRBV23-1 with TRBJ2-1; possible D gene TRBD2, 6 bases. TRBV23-1 is classed as an ORF, of uncertain function. The sequence was obtained from a human donor in good health. Specimen: T cells isolated from PBMCs. Here the CDR3 DNA reads TGCGCCAGCAGTCAACCCCCGGGGGAGTCGGGTTTCAATGAGCAGTTCTTC. Protein sequence: CASSQPPGESGFNEQFF.